What follows are 2 T cell receptor beta chains derived from one specimen sequenced in a study of post-analysis software for immune sequencing data. Study-wide findings and caveats: Five or six TRBV segments, TRBV5-6, TRBV5-1 and TRBV20-1 among them, were found more frequent in patients than controls.

The TCR beta cDNA libraries carried unique molecular identifiers. TCRdb passed the PCR reads through MiXCR, listing each CDR3 protein once. The data contain around 500,000 distinct CDR3 sequences, roughly 34% of them singletons. No cognate antigen is known for these TCRs. The sequenced sample was blood. Receptors were obtained from a girl aged 2-17 years with multiple sclerosis.

CDR3 DNA sequence: TGTACCAGCAGCTCCTACGGGGGCCCCTACAATGAGCAGTTCTTC. It encodes CTSSSYGGPYNEQFF. The chain joins TRBV7-2 to TRBJ2-1, with D perhaps TRBD1 or TRBD2 (6 bases each). Germline-derived CDR1 and CDR2 are SGHTA and FQGNSA. The CDR3 has 15 residues. The V end lost 4 bases, the J end lost 2 bases, and 12 bases lay between the germline ends.

The J gene is TRBJ2-5, the V gene TRBV5-1, with no clear D. V gave up 6 bases and J gave up 5 bases, with 20 bases separating them. In germline, CDR1 is SGHRS, CDR2 YFSETQ. This CDR3 has 15 amino acids. DNA of the CDR3: TGCGCCAGCAACCTATCGGACGGACCACAGGAGACCCAGTACTTC. Its protein product is CASNLSDGPQETQYF. The complete variable domain, with remaining parts taken from reference TRBV5-1 and TRBJ2-5, reads KAGVTQTPRYLIKTRGQQVTLSCSPISGHRSVSWYQQTPGQGLQFLFEYFSETQRNKGNFPGRFSGRQFSNSRSEMNVSTLELGDSALYLCASNLSDGPQETQYFGPGTRLLVL.